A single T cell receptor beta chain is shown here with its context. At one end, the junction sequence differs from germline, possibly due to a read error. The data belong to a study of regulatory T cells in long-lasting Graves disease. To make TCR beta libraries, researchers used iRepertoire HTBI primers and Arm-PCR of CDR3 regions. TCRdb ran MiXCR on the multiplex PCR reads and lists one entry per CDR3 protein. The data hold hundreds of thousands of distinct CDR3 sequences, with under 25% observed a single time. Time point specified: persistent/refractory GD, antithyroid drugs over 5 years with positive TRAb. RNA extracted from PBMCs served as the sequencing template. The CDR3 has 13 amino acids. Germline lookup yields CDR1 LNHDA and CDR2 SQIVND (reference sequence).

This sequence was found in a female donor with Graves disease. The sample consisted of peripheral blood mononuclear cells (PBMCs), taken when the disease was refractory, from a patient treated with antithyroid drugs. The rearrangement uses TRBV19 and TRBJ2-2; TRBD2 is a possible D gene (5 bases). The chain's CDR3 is CASSIKSTGELLF. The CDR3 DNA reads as TGTGCCAGTAGTATAAAAAGCACCGGGGAGCTGCTTTTT.